These 21 T cell receptor beta chains were sequenced from one sample in a study of T cell changes during pregnancy in multiple sclerosis. Sequencing was performed with immunoSEQ multiplex PCR; in TCRdb, only in-frame clones are kept and a portion is missing. The sample includes about 30,000 clones, more than 75% seen only once; the top ten take approximately 0.47%. The input for sequencing was CD4+ T cells from peripheral blood mononuclear cells, taken in the second trimester of pregnancy. The receptors shown here come from a female donor in good health, enrolled as a control in a pregnancy study.

The V gene is TRBV7-9, the J gene TRBJ2-2, with TRBD2 matching over 7 bases. This CDR3 is 16 amino acids long. Trimming took 5 bases from V and 1 from J; bases not matched to a gene: 7. Germline assignment: CDR1 SEHNR and CDR2 FQNEAQ (reference sequence). Written as DNA, the CDR3 is TGTGCCAGCAGCCAGCCGGGGGGTAGGAACACCGGGGAGCTGTTTTTT. Residues: CASSQPGGRNTGELFF.

The rearrangement joins TRBV7-9 to TRBJ2-4; TRBD2 might be the D (6 bases). Trimming shortened V by 1 base and J by 0 bases, and 13 bases separated the two germline ends. CDR3 length equals 17 residues. Germline V gives CDR1 SEHNR, CDR2 FQNEAQ (reference sequence). The CDR3 loop reads CASSLVFGGVAKNIQYF. In DNA, the CDR3 is TGTGCCAGCAGCTTAGTATTCGGGGGTGTAGCCAAAAACATTCAGTACTTC.

The J gene is TRBJ2-5, the V gene TRBV7-9; 7 bases are shared with TRBD2. Germline lookup yields CDR1 SEHNR and CDR2 FQNEAQ (reference sequence). The CDR3 contains 15 residues. The V and J ends lost 5 bases and 4 bases, in that order; junction bases with no gene match: 10. Here the CDR3 reads CASSPGGGPIETQYF. In nucleotides, the CDR3 is TGTGCCAGCAGCCCCGGGGGAGGGCCGATAGAGACCCAGTACTTC.

The CDR3 reads CASTTSWTGNNEQFF. The CDR3 coding sequence is TGTGCCAGCACCACTTCCTGGACAGGGAACAATGAGCAGTTCTTC. This chain connects TRBV6-1 to TRBJ2-1; 8 bases are a match to TRBD1. The V and J ends lost 7 bases and 5 bases, in that order; junction bases with no gene match: 10. The germline V gene encodes CDR1 MNHNS and CDR2 SASEGT. This CDR3 is 15 amino acids long.

The chain couples TRBV4-1 to TRBJ2-1; 9 bases line up with TRBD2. The CDR3 runs 16 residues. Looked up from germline, CDR1 is MGHRA and CDR2 is YSYEKL. After removal of 3 bases from V and 5 bases from J, the junction contained 8 bases not matched to a gene. DNA for the CDR3: TGCGCCAGCAGCCACGACCTAGCGGGACCCCACAATGAGCAGTTCTTC. Its translation is CASSHDLAGPHNEQFF.

V usage is TRBV14 and J usage is TRBJ2-3; 7 bases map to TRBD2. The CDR3 loop spans 14 amino acids. CDR1 and CDR2 (germline): SGHDN, FVKESK. V lost 3 bases, J lost 2 bases, and 2 bases stayed unmatched. CDR3 amino acids: CASSQSGATDTQYF. The CDR3 DNA follows: TGTGCCAGCAGCCAGAGCGGGGCCACAGATACGCAGTATTTT. The full variable domain, rest sourced from reference TRBV14 and TRBJ2-3, is EAGVTQFPSHSVIEKGQTVTLRCDPISGHDNLYWYRRVMGKEIKFLLHFVKESKQDESGMPNNRFLAERTGGTYSTLKVQPAELEDSGVYFCASSQSGATDTQYFGPGTRLTVL.

The rearrangement uses TRBV15 and TRBJ2-2, with D possibly being TRBD2 (5 bases). CDR1 and CDR2 (germline): LNHNV, YYDKDF (reference sequence). This CDR3 is 16 amino acids long. V was shortened by 0 bases and J by 7 bases, with 15 bases between the two germline ends. Here the CDR3 reads CATSRDPEGTGGELFF. As DNA, the CDR3 is TGTGCCACCAGCAGAGATCCTGAGGGAACGGGCGGGGAGCTGTTTTTT. The full variable domain, in which reference TRBV15 and TRBJ2-2 provide the parts outside the CDR3, is DAMVIQNPRYQVTQFGKPVTLSCSQTLNHNVMYWYQQKSSQAPKLLFHYYDKDFNNEADTPDNFQSRRPNTSFCFLDIRSPGLGDTAMYLCATSRDPEGTGGELFFGEGSRLTVL.

The chain carries TRBV6-5 and TRBJ2-1; 9 nucleotides agree with TRBD1. The CDR3 has 13 residues. Germline V gene data show CDR1 as MNHEY and CDR2 as SVGAGI. V lost 4 bases, J lost 9 bases, and 4 bases stayed unmatched. The CDR3 nucleotides read TGTGCCAGCAGTTCCGCACAGGGGGCTGAGCAGTTCTTC. Its protein product is CASSSAQGAEQFF.

The CDR3: CASSLARDSPLHF. In DNA form, the CDR3 reads TGTGCCAGCAGTTTAGCCCGGGATTCACCCCTCCACTTT. The genes are TRBV27 and TRBJ1-6; the D is unclear. The CDR3 spans 13 residues. V was shortened by 2 bases and J by 8 bases, with 7 bases between the two germline ends. Per the germline V gene, CDR1 is MNHEY and CDR2 is SMNVEV (reference sequence).

J is TRBJ1-5 and V is TRBV19, with D possibly TRBD1 on 5 matching bases. CDR1 LNHDA and CDR2 SQIVND come from the germline V gene (reference sequence). The CDR3 runs 14 residues. Between the trimmed V and J ends, which lost 5 bases and 6 bases, there was a span of 14 bases. The DNA of the CDR3 is TGTGCCAGTAGTTTAACCATGGGGGGTCAGCCCCAGCATTTT. As protein: CASSLTMGGQPQHF. Supplemented by reference TRBV19 and TRBJ1-5, the full variable domain reads DGGITQSPKYLFRKEGQNVTLSCEQNLNHDAMYWYRQDPGQGLRLIYYSQIVNDFQKGDIAEGYSVSREKKESFPLTVTSAQKNPTAFYLCASSLTMGGQPQHFGDGTRLSIL.

The rearrangement joins TRBV19 to TRBJ1-1; 8 bases agree with TRBD1. The germline gives CDR1 LNHDA, CDR2 SQIVND (reference sequence). The J segment lost 1 base and the V segment lost 4 bases, leaving 2 bases of the junction unmatched. The CDR3 is 14 residues long. CDR3 nucleotide sequence: TGTGCCAGTAGTACCGGGACAGGGAACACTGAAGCTTTCTTT. Residues: CASSTGTGNTEAFF.

The chain is built from TRBV27 and TRBJ2-7; tentatively, D is TRBD1 (6 bases). The CDR3 runs 15 residues. V was cut by 2 bases and J by 3 bases, with 14 bases left in between. Per the germline V gene, CDR1 is MNHEY and CDR2 is SMNVEV (reference sequence). DNA of the CDR3: TGTGCCAGCAGTTTAACCCCTAAGGGGGACTACGAGCAGTACTTC. Translated, it gives CASSLTPKGDYEQYF.

The chain links TRBV5-1 to TRBJ2-1; 9 positions match TRBD2. V lost 4 bases to trimming and J lost 9 bases; unmatched junction nucleotides: 14. CDR3 length: 16 amino acids. Germline-derived CDR1 and CDR2 are SGHRS and YFSETQ. CDR3: CASSPEVGGRAREQFF. The CDR3, as DNA: TGCGCCAGCAGCCCGGAGGTTGGCGGGAGGGCCCGTGAGCAGTTCTTC.

The DNA of the CDR3 is TGTGCCTGGAACCCAGACACGGGATTTTCGAGCTCCTACGAGCAGTACTTC. Amino acids: CAWNPDTGFSSSYEQYF. The rearrangement uses TRBV30 and TRBJ2-7; maybe TRBD2 (5 bases). Between the trimmed V and J ends, which lost 4 bases and 0 bases, there was a span of 22 bases. CDR1 and CDR2 from the germline V gene are GTSNPN and SVGIG (reference sequence). The CDR3 is 17 amino acids.

The chain joins TRBV5-1 to TRBJ2-2, with 10 bases fitting TRBD1. J was trimmed by 6 bases and V by 0 bases; bases with no gene match: 2. The CDR3 is 15 residues long. The germline gives CDR1 SGHRS, CDR2 YFSETQ. The CDR3 coding sequence is TGCGCCAGCAGCTTGGGGACAGGGGGTGCCGGGGAGCTGTTTTTT. Its translation: CASSLGTGGAGELFF.

The V gene is TRBV10-3, the J gene TRBJ2-5; 7 nucleotides line up with TRBD1. Germline V gives CDR1 ENHRY, CDR2 SYGVKD. This CDR3 region has 12 residues. The V gene end was trimmed by 10 bases and the J gene end by 5 bases; junction bases not matched to a gene: 7. The CDR3 DNA sequence: TGTGCCACGCAGGGGGATGGGGAGACCCAGTACTTC. This sequence encodes CATQGDGETQYF.

This chain connects TRBV11-2 to TRBJ1-1; D is ambiguous. CDR3 length equals 14 residues. Deletions cut 2 bases from V and 1 base from J, with 8 bases between. The germline CDR1 and CDR2 sequences are SGHAT and FQNNGV. For the CDR3, the DNA is TGTGCCAGCAGCTTAATCGGAGGGAACACTGAAGCTTTCTTT. Translation: CASSLIGGNTEAFF.

The chain is built from TRBV6-1 and TRBJ2-7; 12 bases match TRBD1. CDR1 and CDR2 from the germline V gene are MNHNS and SASEGT. The length of the CDR3 is 15 residues. V lost 7 bases and J lost 4; bases outside the gene matches: 8. CDR3 DNA sequence: TGTGCCAGCACCACCGGGACAGGGGGCATGTACGAGCAGTACTTC. This codes for CASTTGTGGMYEQYF.

CDR3: CASGDSTNYGYTF. Written as DNA, the CDR3 is TGTGCCAGCGGGGACAGTACTAACTATGGCTACACCTTC. The rearrangement uses TRBV6-1 and TRBJ1-2; 7 nucleotides align to TRBD1. V lost 8 bases and J lost 0; bases outside the gene matches: 3. This CDR3 is 13 amino acids long. Germline CDR1 and CDR2: MNHNS and SASEGT.

The J gene is TRBJ1-2, the V gene TRBV5-6; TRBD1 agrees at 7 bases. Germline values: CDR1 SGHDT, CDR2 YYEEEE. The CDR3 runs 14 residues. Trimming at V came to 3 bases and at J to 4 bases, leaving 6 bases not matched to a gene. The CDR3 here is CASSSPGGPYGYTF. In DNA form, the CDR3 reads TGTGCCAGCAGCTCCCCAGGGGGGCCCTATGGCTACACCTTC.

The chain recombines TRBV2 with TRBJ2-7; tentatively, D is TRBD1 (5 bases). This CDR3 is 11 amino acids long. CDR1 is SNHLY and CDR2 is FYNNEI in the germline V gene. V gave up 3 bases and J gave up 10 bases, with 10 bases separating them. The chain's CDR3 is CASSEVGHQYF. The CDR3 DNA reads as TGTGCCAGCAGTGAGGTAGGACATCAGTACTTC.